These 25 T cell receptor beta chains came from one sample sequenced in a study of shared clonotypes between healthy human individuals. Produced via immunoSEQ multiplex PCR; TCRdb's table is partial and in-frame only. In the table there are hundreds of thousands of clones, roughly 96% of which are singletons. In the naive CD8 group, cells lacked CD45RO and were positively selected for CCR7, so terminally differentiated effector memory CD45RA+ cells were left out. The specimen sequenced was naive CD8+ T cells sorted from blood. The origin of the receptors is a woman aged 25 to 45 in good health.

This rearrangement joins TRBV30 to TRBJ2-3; 7 bases agree with TRBD2. Germline CDR1 GTSNPN, CDR2 SVGIG (reference sequence). The CDR3 is 14 residues long. V shed 2 bases, J shed 0 bases, and the junction held 2 bases outside the gene matches. CDR3 sequence (DNA): TGTGCCTGGAGTCTTAGCGGGAGCACAGATACGCAGTATTTT. Its translation is CAWSLSGSTDTQYF.

CDR3 nucleotides: TGTGCCAGCTCACCAGACAGGGACAGCTCCTACGAGCAGTACTTC. Translated: CASSPDRDSSYEQYF. V gene TRBV18 combines with J gene TRBJ2-7; TRBD1 agrees at 7 bases. The germline V gene has CDR1 KGHSH and CDR2 LQKENI. V lost 2 bases and J lost 0; bases outside the gene matches: 4. The CDR3 has 15 residues.

The rearrangement links TRBV7-6 to TRBJ2-5; 9 bases line up with TRBD2. This CDR3 is 13 amino acids long. CDR1 and CDR2 (germline): SGHVS, FNYEAQ. CDR3 DNA: TGTGCTTTAGCGGGAGAGGGGGGAGAGACCCAGTACTTC. As protein: CALAGEGGETQYF.

J is TRBJ2-1 and V is TRBV6-6; D tentatively fits TRBD1 or TRBD2 (5 bases each). V lost 1 base and J 0 bases, leaving 10 bases between the germline ends. Germline CDR1 reads MNHNY; CDR2 reads SVGAGI (reference sequence). This CDR3 is 16 amino acids long. CDR3 DNA: TGTGCCAGCAGTTACTTCAGGGAGATCTCCTACAATGAGCAGTTCTTC. Amino acids: CASSYFREISYNEQFF.

The chain carries TRBV19 and TRBJ2-7; 10 bases match TRBD2. Looked up from germline, CDR1 is LNHDA and CDR2 is SQIVND (reference sequence). V shed 5 bases, J shed 0 bases, and the junction held 7 bases outside the gene matches. The CDR3 extends over 16 amino acids. CDR3: CASSGLAAAASYEQYF. Here the CDR3 DNA reads TGTGCCAGTAGTGGACTAGCGGCAGCGGCCTCCTACGAGCAGTACTTC.

This sequence joins TRBV5-5 and TRBJ2-3, with D unresolved. The V gene's germline CDR1 is SGHKS and CDR2 YYEKEE (reference sequence). Trimming left V 2 bases short and J 6 bases short, with 7 bases between. This CDR3 comprises 12 residues. This CDR3 reads CASSLWGDTQYF. DNA for the CDR3: TGTGCCAGCAGCTTATGGGGTGATACGCAGTATTTT.

The chain couples TRBV9 to TRBJ1-3; possibly TRBD1 for D (5 bases). The CDR3 sequence is 17 residues long. Germline V gives CDR1 SGDLS, CDR2 YYNGEE. V shed 4 bases and J shed 2 bases, with 19 bases lying between them. In DNA, the CDR3 is TGTGCCAGCAGCACTCCTACTTGGGGGTCAGCTGGAAACACCATATATTTT. This encodes CASSTPTWGSAGNTIYF.

This chain links TRBV9 with TRBJ2-2; D is perhaps TRBD1 (6 bases). The germline V gene has CDR1 SGDLS and CDR2 YYNGEE. This CDR3 spans 16 amino acids. Trimming pared 6 bases from V and 0 bases from J, leaving 15 bases between. The CDR3 region is CASTDTGTPNTGELFF. In nucleotides, the CDR3 is TGTGCCAGCACCGACACCGGGACACCGAACACCGGGGAGCTGTTTTTT.

The chain links TRBV6-6 to TRBJ1-5; D is ambiguous. The CDR3 is made up of 16 amino acids. The V gene lost 7 bases and the J gene lost 0 bases, with 16 bases spanning the gap. From germline, CDR1 is MNHNY and CDR2 SVGAGI (reference sequence). The DNA for the CDR3 is TGTGCCAGCACCCCTGGGTCAGCACATAGCAATCAGCCCCAGCATTTT. This gives the protein CASTPGSAHSNQPQHF.

The V call is TRBV5-8, the J call TRBJ2-7; TRBD1 aligns across 8 bases. The CDR3 consists of 14 residues. Germline values: CDR1 SGHTS, CDR2 YDEGEE. With 4 bases clipped from V and 0 bases from J, the junction kept 3 bases outside the gene matches. In DNA, the CDR3 is TGTGCCAGCAGCATTGACAGGGGCTCCTACGAGCAGTACTTC. Encoded protein: CASSIDRGSYEQYF.

V is TRBV4-1 and J is TRBJ2-7, with D perhaps being TRBD1 or TRBD2 (5 bases each). Trimming pared 0 bases from V and 0 bases from J, leaving 15 bases between. This CDR3 region has 17 residues. CDR1 and CDR2 from the germline V gene are MGHRA and YSYEKL. The DNA for the CDR3 is TGCGCCAGCAGCCAAGACGGGACCACCGCTTTCTCCTACGAGCAGTACTTC. Residues: CASSQDGTTAFSYEQYF.

V usage is TRBV9 and J usage is TRBJ2-4, with D hard to call. Looked up from germline, CDR1 is SGDLS and CDR2 is YYNGEE. V was trimmed by 3 bases and J by 8 bases, leaving 24 bases between them. The CDR3 runs 17 residues. In DNA form, the CDR3 reads TGTGCCAGCAGCGCCCGGACGGCGGACCTGGGTCAGGACATTCAGTACTTC. Protein product: CASSARTADLGQDIQYF.

V is TRBV6-1 and J is TRBJ1-2; D uncertain. V dropped 11 bases and J dropped 4 bases, with 17 bases sitting between them. Per germline, CDR1 MNHNS and CDR2 SASEGT. The CDR3 sequence is 13 residues long. This CDR3 is CACGPRGIYGYTF. The CDR3 nucleotides are TGTGCCTGCGGACCCCGAGGGATCTATGGCTACACCTTC.

This clone was observed a handful of times. The chain has TRBV4-1 and TRBJ1-1; 9 bases are shared with TRBD1. V was pared by 3 bases and J by 2 bases, with 7 bases of the junction left unmatched. CDR1 is MGHRA, CDR2 YSYEKL, per germline. This CDR3 has 16 residues. The CDR3 reads CASSHEQGAANTEAFF. The CDR3 DNA sequence: TGCGCCAGCAGCCATGAACAGGGGGCGGCTAACACTGAAGCTTTCTTT.

This rearrangement joins TRBV28 to TRBJ2-3; no clear D. The V end lost 4 bases, the J end lost 4 bases, and 18 bases lay between the germline ends. This CDR3 comprises 16 residues. Germline-derived CDR1 and CDR2 are MDHEN and SYDVKM. DNA for the CDR3: TGTGCCAGCAGTTATGTTGGAGAGTGGGGTGCAGATACGCAGTATTTT. This translates into CASSYVGEWGADTQYF. Drawing the rest from reference TRBV28 and TRBJ2-3, the complete variable domain is DVKVTQSSRYLVKRTGEKVFLECVQDMDHENMFWYRQDPGLGLRLIYFSYDVKMKEKGDIPEGYSVSREKKERFSLILESASTNQTSMYLCASSYVGEWGADTQYFGPGTRLTVL.

The chain is built from TRBV6-1 and TRBJ2-3; 8 bases match TRBD1. The CDR3 contains 15 residues. The J segment lost 5 bases and the V segment lost 2 bases, leaving 6 bases of the junction unmatched. The germline V gene encodes CDR1 MNHNS and CDR2 SASEGT. CDR3 amino acids: CASSEQDRVGDTQYF. In DNA form, the CDR3 reads TGTGCCAGCAGTGAACAGGACAGGGTCGGAGATACGCAGTATTTT.

The J gene is TRBJ2-6, the V gene TRBV27; perhaps TRBD2 as D (6 bases). Trimming removed 2 bases from V and 0 bases from J, with 17 bases in between. Germline V gene sequence: CDR1 MNHEY, CDR2 SMNVEV (reference sequence). The CDR3 consists of 19 residues. CDR3 bases: TGTGCCAGCAGTTTAAAGGGGACTGAGAGTCGCTCTGGGGCCAACGTCCTGACTTTC. Encoded protein: CASSLKGTESRSGANVLTF.

This chain joins TRBV6-5 and TRBJ2-5; D might be TRBD2 (6 bases). V lost 4 bases to trimming and J lost 2 bases, with 14 bases between them. Germline lookup yields CDR1 MNHEY and CDR2 SVGAGI. The CDR3 sequence is 15 residues long. The DNA of the CDR3 is TGTGCCAGCAGTTCTGAGTACGGGACTCAAGAGACCCAGTACTTC. Its protein is CASSSEYGTQETQYF.

The chain combines TRBV19 with TRBJ2-7; no clear D gene. Trimming took off 1 base at V and 3 bases at J, with 13 bases between the two ends. This CDR3 comprises 15 residues. Germline V gene sequence: CDR1 LNHDA, CDR2 SQIVND (reference sequence). The CDR3 DNA reads TGTGCCAGTAGTATAGCTGGCTACGGTAACTACGAGCAGTACTTC. This sequence encodes CASSIAGYGNYEQYF.

V usage is TRBV28 and J usage is TRBJ2-1; D gene ambiguous. Germline CDR1 MDHEN, CDR2 SYDVKM. Between the trimmed V and J ends, which lost 2 bases and 7 bases, there was a span of 15 bases. CDR3 length equals 15 residues. The CDR3 region is CASSLLQLPNNEQFF. Here the CDR3 DNA reads TGTGCCAGCAGTTTACTACAGCTCCCCAATAATGAGCAGTTCTTC. Using reference TRBV28 and TRBJ2-1 for the parts outside the CDR3, the full variable domain is DVKVTQSSRYLVKRTGEKVFLECVQDMDHENMFWYRQDPGLGLRLIYFSYDVKMKEKGDIPEGYSVSREKKERFSLILESASTNQTSMYLCASSLLQLPNNEQFFGPGTRLTVL.

The chain couples TRBV10-3 to TRBJ2-7; 7 nucleotides align to TRBD1. The CDR3 consists of 16 residues. Trimming removed 3 bases from V and 2 bases from J; junction bases left unmatched: 10. Germline values: CDR1 ENHRY, CDR2 SYGVKD. The CDR3 DNA sequence: TGTGCCATCAGTGAAGGCGAGGACAGGCGCCCCTACGAGCAGTACTTC. This gives the protein CAISEGEDRRPYEQYF.

V and J are TRBV28 and TRBJ2-5; 7 bases map to TRBD1. The CDR3 contains 16 residues. CDR1 is MDHEN, CDR2 SYDVKM, per germline. Losses at the gene ends were 2 bases for V and 2 bases for J; bases not matched to a gene: 8. The CDR3 loop is CASSLIGTEIQETQYF. DNA for the CDR3: TGTGCCAGCAGTTTAATCGGGACAGAAATTCAAGAGACCCAGTACTTC.

J is TRBJ2-3 and V is TRBV27; TRBD2 matches at 9 bases. The CDR3 consists of 15 residues. The V gene's germline CDR1 is MNHEY and CDR2 SMNVEV (reference sequence). The ends lost 4 bases at V and 2 bases at J; junction bases unmatched: 4. The CDR3 is CASSWSGGHTDTQYF. CDR3 sequence (DNA): TGTGCCAGCAGTTGGAGCGGGGGGCACACAGATACGCAGTATTTT.

This clone was picked up one time. V gene TRBV25-1 combines with J gene TRBJ1-1; 8 nucleotides line up with TRBD1. The CDR3 is 15 residues long. Germline CDR1 MGHDK, CDR2 SYGVNS. The V gene end was trimmed by 0 bases and the J gene end by 5 bases; junction bases not matched to a gene: 5. The DNA of the CDR3 is TGTGCCAGCAGTGAATATCACAGGGGGGGGACTGAAGCTTTCTTT. Translating gives CASSEYHRGGTEAFF.

The chain is built from TRBV10-2 and TRBJ2-7, with a possible D match to TRBD1 (6 bases). V was cut by 7 bases and J by 4 bases, with 14 bases left in between. The CDR3 sequence is 13 residues long. Looked up from germline, CDR1 is WSHSY and CDR2 is SAAADI. The CDR3 is CASNPGTRYEQYF. Here the CDR3 DNA reads TGCGCCAGCAACCCCGGGACAAGATACGAGCAGTACTTC.